These 20 T cell receptor beta chains were all obtained from the same sample, sequenced in a study of CD8 T cells in Susac syndrome. Random hexamers were used to reverse transcribe an amount of roughly 0.5 to 1 ug RNA. In TCRdb, the immunoSEQ multiplex PCR reads were re-called with MiXCR into one record per CDR3 protein. The sample lists just over 300,000 distinct CDR3 sequences, about 90% seen once, with over 0.065% in the top ten. Sequencing input: CD4+ T cells from PBMCs. These receptors originate from a human donor with multiple sclerosis.

The chain joins TRBV5-1 to TRBJ2-1, with D possibly being TRBD2 (6 bases). Trimming took 5 bases from V and 6 from J, leaving 6 bases between them. Per germline, CDR1 SGHRS and CDR2 YFSETQ. The CDR3 runs to 11 residues. Here the CDR3 DNA reads TGCGCCAGCAGGGGGGGCAATGAGCAGTTCTTC. Translated: CASRGGNEQFF.

The chain joins TRBV19 to TRBJ1-2; possible D gene TRBD1, 5 bases. Germline CDR1 is LNHDA and CDR2 is SQIVND (reference sequence). V was pared by 5 bases and J by 1 base, with 14 bases between. The CDR3 length is 15 residues. CDR3 nucleotide sequence: TGTGCCAGTAGTCCTCAGGGTGGCTATAACTATGGCTACACCTTC. It translates to CASSPQGGYNYGYTF. The whole variable domain, remainder taken from reference TRBV19 and TRBJ1-2, is DGGITQSPKYLFRKEGQNVTLSCEQNLNHDAMYWYRQDPGQGLRLIYYSQIVNDFQKGDIAEGYSVSREKKESFPLTVTSAQKNPTAFYLCASSPQGGYNYGYTFGSGTRLTVV.

The chain employs TRBV12-3 or TRBV12-4 and TRBJ1-2, with D possibly TRBD1 on 5 matching bases. V was cut by 5 bases and J by 8 bases, with 15 bases left in between. The CDR3 loop spans 13 amino acids. The CDR3 nucleotides are TGTGCCAGCAGTCGCTCTTTCGGGGCGGGCTACACCTTC. Translated: CASSRSFGAGYTF.

The chain joins TRBV5-1 to TRBJ1-1; 8 bases are a match to TRBD1. Germline V gives CDR1 SGHRS, CDR2 YFSETQ. Germline trimming cut 3 bases from V and 0 bases from J; bases unmatched to any gene: 7. CDR3 length equals 16 residues. CDR3 DNA sequence: TGCGCCAGCAGCTCATCCGGGACAGGAGTGAACACTGAAGCTTTCTTT. Translating it yields CASSSSGTGVNTEAFF. Together with reference TRBV5-1 and TRBJ1-1, the CDR3 gives the full variable domain: KAGVTQTPRYLIKTRGQQVTLSCSPISGHRSVSWYQQTPGQGLQFLFEYFSETQRNKGNFPGRFSGRQFSNSRSEMNVSTLELGDSALYLCASSSSGTGVNTEAFFGQGTRLTVV.

V and J are TRBV27 and TRBJ1-2; TRBD1 matches 8 bases. The CDR3 is made up of 13 amino acids. The germline V gene encodes CDR1 MNHEY and CDR2 SMNVEV (reference sequence). V was clipped by 3 bases and J by 6 bases; unmatched bases: 3. The CDR3 reads CASSFLQGDGYTF. The CDR3 DNA reads TGTGCCAGCAGTTTTCTACAGGGGGATGGCTACACCTTC.

This sequence joins TRBV11-1 and TRBJ1-2; 8 bases align to TRBD1. The V and J ends lost 6 bases and 7 bases, in that order; junction bases with no gene match: 10. The CDR3 runs 14 residues. The germline V gene has CDR1 SGHAT and CDR2 FQDESV (reference sequence). CDR3 residues: CASRPGTGLAGYTF. For the CDR3, the DNA is TGTGCCAGCAGACCCGGGACAGGTTTGGCTGGCTACACCTTC.

As concerns this clonotype: A junction end diverges from the germline sequence, so it may reflect a read error. The V call is TRBV7-2, the J call TRBJ2-5; TRBD2 might be the D (6 bases). The CDR3 length is 14 residues. Germline CDR1 and CDR2: SGHTA and FQGNSA. The CDR3 sequence: CAGSLPGLQETQYF. CDR3 coding DNA: TGTGCCGGCAGCCTTCCGGGACTTCAAGAGACCCAGTACTTC.

V is TRBV3-1 and J is TRBJ2-1; tentative D call: TRBD1 (6 bases). This CDR3 contains 11 residues. Trimming shortened V by 1 base and J by 15 bases, and 10 bases separated the two germline ends. The germline CDR1 and CDR2 sequences are LGHDT and YNNKEL (reference sequence). In nucleotides, the CDR3 is TGTGCCAGCAGCCAAGGTTGGGGGCCGTTCTTC. This gives the protein CASSQGWGPFF.

The rearrangement uses TRBV24-1 and TRBJ1-5; a possible D gene is TRBD1 (6 bases). V gave up 3 bases and J gave up 4 bases, with 12 bases separating them. The CDR3 runs 15 residues. Germline CDR1 and CDR2: KGHDR and SFDVKD. CDR3 nucleotides: TGTGCCACCAGTGATCAGGGGTCCCTTAATCAGCCCCAGCATTTT. Translating gives CATSDQGSLNQPQHF.

The CDR3 spells CASSLGTAAQGEQYF. CDR3 nucleotide sequence: TGTGCCAGCAGTTTAGGGACAGCCGCCCAGGGGGAGCAGTACTTC. The chain couples TRBV12-3 or TRBV12-4 to TRBJ2-7; D is perhaps TRBD1 (6 bases). Trimming shortened V by 1 base and J by 7 bases, and 17 bases separated the two germline ends. The CDR3 loop spans 15 amino acids.

Comments on this clonotype: The junction departs from germline at one end; a sequencing error may be responsible. The chain is built from TRBV7-9 and TRBJ2-5; D might be TRBD2 (5 bases). The germline CDR1 and CDR2 sequences are SEHNR and FQNEAQ (reference sequence). The CDR3 length is 12 residues. The CDR3 sequence: CASSLVGEAQYF. The CDR3 coding sequence is TGTGCCAGCAGCCTGGTGGGAGAGGCCCAGTACTTC.

The chain is built from TRBV30 and TRBJ1-4, with no clear D. The V and J ends lost 2 bases and 8 bases respectively, with 15 bases between them. The CDR3 loop spans 14 amino acids. Germline values: CDR1 GTSNPN, CDR2 SVGIG (reference sequence). The CDR3 nucleotides read TGTGCCTGGAGTCCTGGGAGGGTGGGCGAAAAACTGTTTTTT. The encoded protein is CAWSPGRVGEKLFF.

This clonotype was detected only a few times. The J gene is TRBJ1-2, the V gene TRBV18; D gene unclear. CDR3 length equals 11 residues. Germline lookup yields CDR1 KGHSH and CDR2 LQKENI. Trimming pared 3 bases from V and 6 bases from J, leaving 5 bases between. This CDR3 is CASSPGDGYTF. The DNA of the CDR3 is TGTGCCAGCTCACCTGGGGATGGCTACACCTTC.

The chain carries TRBV7-2 and TRBJ2-5, with D hard to call. V was shortened by 6 bases and J by 2 bases, with 4 bases between the two germline ends. Germline V CDR1 and CDR2: SGHTA, FQGNSA. This CDR3 is 11 amino acids long. CDR3 nucleotides: TGTGCCAGCAGGGAACAAGAGACCCAGTACTTC. It translates to CASREQETQYF.

The CDR3 protein is CASSSSIWGETQYF. The CDR3 DNA reads TGTGCCAGCAGCTCCTCGATTTGGGGGGAGACCCAGTACTTC. The chain employs TRBV7-2 and TRBJ2-5, with D possibly being TRBD1 or TRBD2 (5 bases each). Germline CDR1 SGHTA, CDR2 FQGNSA. Trimming shortened V by 4 bases and J by 5 bases, and 14 bases separated the two germline ends. The CDR3 is 14 residues long.

The chain couples TRBV29-1 to TRBJ2-7; TRBD2 is a possible D gene (5 bases). The germline V and J ends were trimmed by 5 bases and 4 bases, with 15 bases remaining between them. The CDR3 totals 13 residues. Germline lookup yields CDR1 SQVTM and CDR2 ANQGSEA. This CDR3 reads CSVLAGLQYEQYF. Here the CDR3 DNA reads TGCAGCGTTCTAGCTGGACTTCAATACGAGCAGTACTTC.

V usage is TRBV20-1 and J usage is TRBJ2-2; 9 nucleotides agree with TRBD1. V gave up 0 bases and J gave up 2 bases; unmatched junction bases: 13. The V gene's germline CDR1 is DFQATT and CDR2 SNEGSKA (reference sequence). The length of the CDR3 is 19 residues. In nucleotides, the CDR3 is TGCAGTGCTAGAGATTCTGGGGGGCCGGGACAGGGAAACACCGGGGAGCTGTTTTTT. Translating gives CSARDSGGPGQGNTGELFF.

The chain is built from TRBV5-1 and TRBJ2-7; D is ambiguous. Germline V CDR1 and CDR2: SGHRS, YFSETQ. The V gene lost 3 bases and the J gene lost 2 bases, with 9 bases spanning the gap. This CDR3 spans 13 amino acids. The CDR3 nucleotides are TGCGCCAGCAGCTACGGGTCTACCTACGAGCAGTACTTC. Translation: CASSYGSTYEQYF.

The chain links TRBV21-1 to TRBJ2-3; no check of the table's D call, TRBD1, against the DNA was made. TRBV21-1 is a pseudogene segment. The CDR3 is made up of 14 amino acids. CDR3 residues: CARSPGQNTDTQYF. The CDR3 nucleotides read TGTGCCAGATCCCCCGGACAGAACACAGATACGCAGTATTTT.

The chain is built from TRBV5-1 and TRBJ2-2; maybe TRBD2 (6 bases). There are 15 residues in the CDR3. Germline CDR1 is SGHRS and CDR2 is YFSETQ. Trimming left V 4 bases short and J 4 bases short, with 14 bases between. The CDR3 DNA reads as TGCGCCAGCAGCCAAGCTAGCGAGAGCACCGGGGAGCTGTTTTTT. Protein: CASSQASESTGELFF. The full variable domain, in which reference TRBV5-1 and TRBJ2-2 provide the parts outside the CDR3, is KAGVTQTPRYLIKTRGQQVTLSCSPISGHRSVSWYQQTPGQGLQFLFEYFSETQRNKGNFPGRFSGRQFSNSRSEMNVSTLELGDSALYLCASSQASESTGELFFGEGSRLTVL.